The clone carrying this TCR beta chain has a single count. Patients chosen for sequencing had shown CD8+CD57+ cell expansion by flow cytometry. With no exception, the patients had severe acquired aplastic anemia. Genomic DNA provided the template from which TCR beta VDJ and CDR3 profiles were obtained. TCRdb passed the reads through MiXCR, listing each CDR3 protein once. The table includes around 180,000 distinct CDR3 sequences, 48% detected once. CDR1 PRHDT and CDR2 FYEKMQ come from the germline V gene (reference sequence). The germline V and J ends were trimmed by 1 base and 10 bases, with 11 bases remaining between them. CDR3 length: 14 residues. This sample was included in a study of CD8+CD57+ T cells in acquired aplastic anemia. Overall study context: Average DNA yield from sorted CD4+ and CD8+ cells was around 3 ug.

The sample comprised sorted CD4+, CD8+, or CD8+CD57+ T cells (not recorded which) from PBMCs. The TCR sequence derives from a human donor with aplastic anemia. The chain uses TRBV13 and TRBJ1-6; D is possibly TRBD1 (5 bases). For the CDR3, the DNA is TGTGCCAGCAGCTTAGCAGGGAGTAAGTCACCCCTCCACTTT. Its translation is CASSLAGSKSPLHF.